A selection of T cell receptor beta chains follows, all from one sample in a study of shared clonotypes between healthy human individuals. Using immunoSEQ multiplex PCR, the repertoire was profiled, and TCRdb retains in-frame clones only, with some absent. The sample holds roughly 330,000 clones; around 67% are singletons and the top ten take about 9.4%. The sequencing sample was made of memory CD4+ T cells sorted from blood. The receptors come from a man aged 25-45 years in good health. Each CDR3 is given with its conserved first and last residue. The order of the fields is V gene, D gene, J gene, clone size, CDR3 DNA, CDR3 protein. The D gene is left open where the match is weak. Clone size is shown for a subset of rows, as once, few, many or a class of expanded clone.

>TRBV1|NA|TRBJ1-5|NA
TGCACCAGCCGGAGGTGGACGAACAGGGGATGCTGCAATCAGCCCCAGCATTTT
CTSRRWTNRGCCNQPQHF
>TRBV5-6|NA|TRBJ1-1|NA
TGTGCCAGCAGAACACAGGGTTCCACTGAAGCTTTCTTT
CASRTQGSTEAFF
>TRBV5-5|NA|TRBJ2-7|NA
TGTGCCAGCCGGGAGAACCTATACGAGCAGTACTTC
CASRENLYEQYF
>TRBV30|NA|TRBJ1-5|NA
TGTGCCTGGAGTTCCAGGGGAGGGGCAGGACAGCCCCAGCATTTT
CAWSSRGGAGQPQHF
>TRBV7-9|NA|TRBJ1-4|NA
TGTGCCAGCCGAGCTGTTACGGGTGAAAAACTGTTTTTT
CASRAVTGEKLFF
>TRBV9|NA|TRBJ2-5|NA
TGTGCCAGCAGCGTAGGCGTAACAGACGAAGAGACCCAGTACTTC
CASSVGVTDEETQYF
>TRBV5-4|NA|TRBJ2-7|NA
TGTGCCAGCAGCTTGGGGACAAGCAGCCACGAGCAGTACTTC
CASSLGTSSHEQYF
>TRBV19|NA|TRBJ1-2|once
TGTGCCAGTACCTCGGACAGCACATATCTTGGCTACACCTTC
CASTSDSTYLGYTF
>TRBV5-5|TRBD2|TRBJ2-7|NA
TGTGCCAGCAGCTTGCTGGCGGGAGTCTCCTACGAGCAGTACTTC
CASSLLAGVSYEQYF
>TRBV12-5|NA|TRBJ2-7|NA
TGTGCTAGTGGTTTCGCCGTCTGCGAGCAGTACTTC
CASGFAVCEQYF
>TRBV9|NA|TRBJ1-5|once
TGTGCCAGCAGCGAGGACCCGAAGCTGCCCCAGCATTTT
CASSEDPKLPQHF
>TRBV10-2|TRBD1|TRBJ2-2|NA
TGCGCCAGCAGGTTAGGGGGCCCAACGGGGGAGCTGTTTTTT
CASRLGGPTGELFF
>TRBV18|NA|TRBJ2-5|NA
TGTGCCAGCTCACGCGGGTACCAAGAGACCCAGTACTTC
CASSRGYQETQYF
>TRBV19|NA|TRBJ2-1|once
TGTGCCAGTAGTATAGGGACCGCTTACAATGAGCAGTTCTTC
CASSIGTAYNEQFF
>TRBV28|NA|TRBJ1-1|NA
TGTGCCAGCACCACCATGATGGGCGGTGAAGCTTTCTTT
CASTTMMGGEAFF
>TRBV27|TRBD2|TRBJ2-7|NA
TGTGCCAGCAGTTTAAAGGGTAGCGGGGTTTACGAGCAGTACTTC
CASSLKGSGVYEQYF
>TRBV27|NA|TRBJ2-1|NA
TGTGCCAGCAGTGCAGGACTCTTCTTCTTTCCCGATGAGCAGTTCTTC
CASSAGLFFFPDEQFF